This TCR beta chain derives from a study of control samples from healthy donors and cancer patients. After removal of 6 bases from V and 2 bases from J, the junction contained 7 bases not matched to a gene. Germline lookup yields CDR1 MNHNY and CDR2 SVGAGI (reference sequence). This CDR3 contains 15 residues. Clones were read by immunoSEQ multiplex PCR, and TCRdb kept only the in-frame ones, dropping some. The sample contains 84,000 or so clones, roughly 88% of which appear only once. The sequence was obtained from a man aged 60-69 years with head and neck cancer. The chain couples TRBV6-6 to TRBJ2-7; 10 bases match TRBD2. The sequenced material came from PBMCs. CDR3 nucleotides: TGTGCCAGCAGCGCCACTAGCGGGACCCCCTACGAGCAGTACTTC. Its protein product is CASSATSGTPYEQYF.